Below, one T cell receptor (beta chain) is given with its context. Its antigen is not identified. Via MiXCR, TCRdb re-called the 5' RACE reads, giving one row per CDR3 protein. The sample includes a few hundred thousand distinct CDR3 sequences, approximately 10% of them seen just once. This CDR3 is 14 amino acids long. Looked up from germline, CDR1 is LNHDA and CDR2 is SQIVND (reference sequence). The J segment lost 8 bases and the V segment lost 3 bases, leaving 8 bases of the junction unmatched. This record comes from a study of T-cell memory formation after mild COVID-19. Study-wide points: CM and EM subsets held most contracting CD4+ clones; EMRA held CD8+ ones.

This TCR came from a man in his late teens or twenties who had mild COVID-19 (a few samples of this study predate the infection). Cell type and time point are not known. The sample comprised PBMCs or a T cell subset sorted from them (not recorded which). The V gene is TRBV19, the J gene TRBJ1-2; 8 bases map to TRBD1. The CDR3 region has the DNA TGTGCCAGTAGTATCGACAGGGGCCAGCAGGGCTACACCTTC. It specifies CASSIDRGQQGYTF.